The rows below give T cell receptor beta chains drawn from one sample of a study of T cells in Graves' hyperthyroidism and ophthalmopathy. One entry per CDR3 protein results from TCRdb running MiXCR on the multiplex PCR reads. In the table there are 500,000 to 650,000 distinct CDR3 sequences, about 20% of which are singletons. The source material was blood. The receptors derive from a man in his forties or fifties with Graves' ophthalmopathy. Both conserved end residues are part of each CDR3. D genes are given only for firm matches. Some rows have no size entry. The others give once, few or many, or a class for an expanded clone.

j_call clone_size d_call v_call cdr3_nt cdr3_aa
TRBJ2-2 many TRBD2 TRBV7-9 TGTGCCAGCAGCCCGCCGGGACTAGCGGCCGCGAACACCGGGGAGCTGTTTTTT CASSPPGLAAANTGELFF
TRBJ2-3 NA NA TRBV15 TGTGCCACCAGCAGGGCGACCACAGATACGCAGTATTTT CATSRATTDTQYF
TRBJ1-2 NA NA TRBV27 TGTGCCAGCAGTTTGTCCCTCCCGGCAAGACAATACCCTAACTATGGCTACACCTTC CASSLSLPARQYPNYGYTF
TRBJ1-2 NA TRBD1 TRBV4-1 TGCGCCAGCAGCCAAGTAATGACAGGGGATTCCTTCTATGGCTACACCTTC CASSQVMTGDSFYGYTF
TRBJ1-1 few NA TRBV7-9 TGTGCCAGCAGCGAACAGGTAATAGTCACTGAAGCTTTCTTT CASSEQVIVTEAFF
TRBJ2-3 NA NA TRBV6-5 TGTGCCAGCATTCCTCCCCAGGGACGCACAGATACGCAGTATTTT CASIPPQGRTDTQYF
TRBJ2-2 NA NA TRBV2 TGTGCCAGCAGGTGGCAGGGGGGCACCGGGGAGCTGTTTTTT CASRWQGGTGELFF
TRBJ1-1 NA NA TRBV29-1 TGCAGCTCCGTTAATCAGAACACTGAAGCTTTCTTT CSSVNQNTEAFF
TRBJ2-2 many TRBD2 TRBV7-2 TGTGCCAGCAGCTTGGGAATAGCGGGAGGGTTAAACACCGGGGAGCTGTTTTTT CASSLGIAGGLNTGELFF
TRBJ1-5 many NA TRBV30 TGTGCCTGGACCCAGCGCGATCAGCCCCAGCATTTT CAWTQRDQPQHF
TRBJ2-5 NA NA TRBV18 TGTGCCAGCTCACCAACTTCAGGGAAAGAAGCGGAGACCCAGTACTTC CASSPTSGKEAETQYF
TRBJ1-1 few NA TRBV3-1 TGTGCCAGCAGCCAAGGGACCCCAAGGACAGCCACTGAAGCTTTCTTT CASSQGTPRTATEAFF
TRBJ1-6 few NA TRBV28 TGTGCCAGCAGTTTGGGGCCAAGGCGGGGATCACCCCTCCACTTT CASSLGPRRGSPLHF
TRBJ1-5 NA NA TRBV6-1 TGTGCCAGCAGTCCACAGGGTCTTGGCAATCAGCCCCAGCATTTT CASSPQGLGNQPQHF
TRBJ2-2 NA NA TRBV20-1 TGCAGTGCTAGAGTAGGAGGGCTCGGCACCGGGGAGCTGTTTTTT CSARVGGLGTGELFF
TRBJ1-3 many NA TRBV24-1 TGTGCCACCAGCGCACGATACCCGAGGATCGCCTGTAGGGTGCCTGGAAACACCATATATTTT CATSARYPRIACRVPGNTIYF
TRBJ1-2 few TRBD1 TRBV5-1 TGCGCCAGCAGCCGACAGGGGGCTTCAATGGCCTATGGCTACACCTTC CASSRQGASMAYGYTF
TRBJ2-3 few NA TRBV10-1 TGCGCCAGCAGTCTAGCGTTGATTGGTGCAGATACGCAGTATTTT CASSLALIGADTQYF
TRBJ1-5 few NA TRBV6-1 TGTGCCAGCACGTGGCAGGACAATCAGCCCCAGCATTTT CASTWQDNQPQHF
TRBJ2-7 NA TRBD2 TRBV6-5 TGTGCCAGCAGTTACGCCGGGACTAGCGGGCACCCATACTACGAGCAGTACTTC CASSYAGTSGHPYYEQYF
TRBJ1-5 NA NA TRBV12-3/TRBV12-4 TGTGCCAGCACCCTCGGAGGTCAGCCCCAGCATTTT CASTLGGQPQHF
TRBJ2-5 many TRBD2 TRBV20-1 TGCAGTGCTAGAGCGCGGGGGGGTCGACAAGAGACCCAGTACTTC CSARARGGRQETQYF
TRBJ2-1 NA NA TRBV7-2 TGTGCCAGCAGCTTAGGGGTCGGGACTGGGGACAATGAGCAGTTCTTC CASSLGVGTGDNEQFF
TRBJ1-2 many TRBD1 TRBV18 TGTGCCAGCTCTCTCGGGACAGGAGGAGGCTACACCTTC CASSLGTGGGYTF
TRBJ2-5 many TRBD1 TRBV11-2 TGTGCCAGCAGCTGGGGGACAGGGTGGCAAGAGACCCAGTACTTC CASSWGTGWQETQYF
TRBJ2-5 few TRBD1 TRBV27 TGTGCCAGCAGTCCAACTCGGGACAGCCAAGAGACCCAGTACTTC CASSPTRDSQETQYF
TRBJ2-5 NA NA TRBV27 TGTGCCAGCCGGGGCCGGGATGGAGAGACCCAGTACTTC CASRGRDGETQYF
TRBJ1-2 NA TRBD1 TRBV29-1 TGCAGCGTTACGGGACAGGGAAGAGGTGGCTACACCTTC CSVTGQGRGGYTF
TRBJ2-3 few TRBD2 TRBV14 TGTGCCAGCAGCCAATATAGCGGGGGGGCAGATACGCAGTATTTT CASSQYSGGADTQYF
TRBJ2-7 few NA TRBV24-1 TGTGCCACCAGTGATAGACTGGGCGAGCAGTACTTC CATSDRLGEQYF
TRBJ2-3 once NA TRBV30 TGTGCCTGGAGTGTTTTACGGATCCATACAGGGGATACGCAGTATTTT CAWSVLRIHTGDTQYF
TRBJ1-6 few NA TRBV7-8 TGTGCCAGCAGCTTAACCGAGCATTATAATTCACCCCTCCACTTT CASSLTEHYNSPLHF
TRBJ2-7 NA TRBD1 TRBV5-1 TGCGCCAGCAGCCCCGCCAAGGGGGCGCGGTACGAGCAGTACTTC CASSPAKGARYEQYF
TRBJ2-5 many TRBD2 TRBV11-2 TGTGCCGGGGGGGGAGAGACCCAGTACTTC CAGGGETQYF
TRBJ2-7 few TRBD1 TRBV5-6 TGTGCCAGCAGCAACAGGGGAAACTACGAGCAGTACTTC CASSNRGNYEQYF
TRBJ1-1 many NA TRBV20-1 TGCAGTGCTCCACCCGGCCGGGGGGCCCAAGCTTTCTTT CSAPPGRGAQAFF
TRBJ2-1 NA NA TRBV9 TGTGCCGGCAGCGTTGAGCCGAGCTCCTACAATGAGCAGTTCTTC CAGSVEPSSYNEQFF
TRBJ2-7 NA NA TRBV7-9 TGTGCCAGCAGCAATCGGGGTTCCTACGAGCAGTACTTC CASSNRGSYEQYF
TRBJ2-7 NA TRBD2 TRBV7-3 TGTGCCAGCAGCCCTAGCGGGAGTGGGTACGAGCAGTACTTC CASSPSGSGYEQYF
TRBJ1-1 NA TRBD1 TRBV5-5 TGTGCCAGCATCGACAGGGGGCCTAACACTGAAGCTTTCTTT CASIDRGPNTEAFF
TRBJ1-6 NA TRBD1 TRBV6-1 TGTGCCAGCAACCCTGCGGGACAGGGTTCCTCACCCCTCCACTTT CASNPAGQGSSPLHF
TRBJ1-1 NA NA TRBV12-5 TGTGCTAGTGGAATAAACACTGAAGCTTTCTTT CASGINTEAFF